The 32 T cell receptor beta chains below come from one sample, sequenced in a study of identical twins. TCRdb re-derived calls from the 5' RACE reads in MiXCR, one entry per CDR3 protein. This sample carries about 530,000 distinct CDR3 sequences, about 20% of them seen once, and the ten largest clones take approximately 0.5%. The sample also formed part of further work on yellow fever vaccine responses in identical twins.

The sequencing sample was made of CD4+ T cells sorted from blood. The receptors were sampled from a woman younger than 35 in good health.

This chain links TRBV14 with TRBJ1-2; D is ambiguous. With 4 bases removed from V and 8 bases from J, the gap between germline ends came to 14 bases. Per germline, CDR1 SGHDN and CDR2 FVKESK. The CDR3 extends over 13 amino acids. CDR3 bases: TGTGCCAGCAGCCCGGGTCCGAACGGGGGCTACACCTTC. Its translation: CASSPGPNGGYTF.

This clonotype showed up just a few times. The gene calls are TRBV6-2 or TRBV6-3 and TRBJ2-1, with 9 bases matching TRBD1. V trimming: 3 bases; J trimming: 4 bases; junction bases outside the gene matches: 7. From germline, CDR1 is MNHEY and CDR2 SVGEGT. This CDR3 region has 16 residues. CDR3 bases: TGTGCCAGCAGTTATACCGGGACAGGGCTTTACAATGAGCAGTTCTTC. Protein product: CASSYTGTGLYNEQFF.

The V call is TRBV2, the J call TRBJ2-4, with a possible D match to TRBD2 (6 bases). V was cut by 11 bases and J by 6 bases, with 20 bases left in between. Germline values: CDR1 SNHLY, CDR2 FYNNEI. The CDR3 extends over 14 amino acids. The CDR3 protein is CACQSRDLGNIQYF. The CDR3 region has the DNA TGTGCCTGTCAAAGTCGGGACTTGGGAAACATTCAGTACTTC.

The genes are TRBV7-2 and TRBJ2-3; a weak D match, TRBD2 (6 bases). The CDR3 has 15 amino acids. Germline V lookup: CDR1 SGHTA, CDR2 FQGNSA. Trimming left V 2 bases short and J 5 bases short, with 14 bases between. CDR3 loop: CASSLSSGEVDTQYF. CDR3 in DNA: TGTGCCAGCAGCTTAAGTAGCGGCGAGGTAGATACGCAGTATTTT.

The rearrangement uses TRBV11-2 and TRBJ1-3, with D hard to call. The CDR3 length is 13 residues. V lost 5 bases and J lost 10, with 15 bases in between. Germline values: CDR1 SGHAT, CDR2 FQNNGV. The CDR3 DNA follows: TGTGCCAGCAGCCCACCGATGCAAAATACCATATATTTT. Its translation: CASSPPMQNTIYF.

The chain carries TRBV20-1 and TRBJ2-3, with 10 nucleotides matching TRBD2. The CDR3 runs 18 residues. After removal of 3 bases from V and 3 bases from J, the junction contained 15 bases not matched to a gene. CDR1 DFQATT and CDR2 SNEGSKA come from the germline V gene (reference sequence). The CDR3 protein is CSARGGASGSKGTDTQYF. CDR3 bases: TGCAGTGCTAGGGGAGGGGCTAGCGGGAGTAAGGGGACAGATACGCAGTATTTT.

V usage is TRBV5-1 and J usage is TRBJ2-3; the D gene is possibly TRBD2 (5 bases). From germline, CDR1 is SGHRS and CDR2 YFSETQ. This CDR3 comprises 14 residues. V lost 4 bases, J lost 6 bases, and 15 bases lay in between. CDR3: CASSPRTSLDTQYF. CDR3 sequence (DNA): TGCGCCAGCAGCCCTCGCACTAGTTTGGATACGCAGTATTTT.

The chain employs TRBV12-3 or TRBV12-4 and TRBJ1-1; D gene ambiguous. The CDR3 runs 13 residues. V lost 2 bases to trimming and J lost 4 bases, with 8 bases between them. This chain's CDR3 is CASSLSSFTEAFF. CDR3 coding DNA: TGTGCCAGCAGTTTAAGTTCGTTCACTGAAGCTTTCTTT.

This clonotype turned up a few times. The chain recombines TRBV2 with TRBJ2-1, with 8 bases matching TRBD2. The CDR3 sequence is 16 residues long. J lost 0 bases, V lost 6 bases, and 7 bases had no gene match. Germline V gives CDR1 SNHLY, CDR2 FYNNEI. The CDR3 sequence: CASSLFSGNSYNEQFF. The CDR3 nucleotides read TGTGCCAGCAGCCTCTTTAGCGGGAACTCCTACAATGAGCAGTTCTTC.

The V gene is TRBV7-9, the J gene TRBJ2-5, with 9 bases identical to TRBD2. Germline V gene sequence: CDR1 SEHNR, CDR2 FQNEAQ (reference sequence). The CDR3 is 15 amino acids. The ends lost 3 bases at V and 2 bases at J; junction bases unmatched: 4. The CDR3 here is CASSFSLAGQETQYF. CDR3 sequence (DNA): TGTGCCAGCAGCTTCTCCCTAGCGGGGCAAGAGACCCAGTACTTC.

This clonotype was observed a few times. The chain has TRBV2 and TRBJ2-4; D is ambiguous. The germline CDR1 and CDR2 sequences are SNHLY and FYNNEI. This CDR3 region has 15 residues. The V gene lost 3 bases and the J gene lost 0 bases, with 9 bases spanning the gap. This chain's CDR3 is CASSEAELAKNIQYF. The CDR3 DNA reads TGTGCCAGCAGTGAGGCAGAACTAGCCAAAAACATTCAGTACTTC.

This clonotype was recorded many times. This chain uses TRBV29-1 with TRBJ2-1, with 12 bases identical to TRBD2. Germline trimming cut 6 bases from V and 7 bases from J; bases unmatched to any gene: 7. The length of the CDR3 is 14 residues. Germline CDR1 and CDR2: SQVTM and ANQGSEA. The CDR3 DNA reads as TGCAGCGTCGGTCTAGCGGGAGGGCCAAATGAGCAGTTCTTC. Translating it yields CSVGLAGGPNEQFF.

The chain recombines TRBV9 with TRBJ2-1; perhaps D is TRBD1 or TRBD2 (6 bases each). The length of the CDR3 is 15 residues. CDR1 SGDLS and CDR2 YYNGEE come from the germline V gene. V lost 1 base and J 6 bases, leaving 14 bases between the germline ends. CDR3 bases: TGTGCCAGCAGCGTAAGGGGGGCTCAACCCAATGAGCAGTTCTTC. It is translated as CASSVRGAQPNEQFF.

In its sample, this clonotype was seen a few times. The chain recombines TRBV4-1 with TRBJ2-3; D is ambiguous. The CDR3 is made up of 14 amino acids. Trimming shortened V by 0 bases and J by 1 base, and 5 bases separated the two germline ends. Germline loops: CDR1 MGHRA, CDR2 YSYEKL. CDR3 in amino acids: CASSQEVGTDTQYF. The CDR3 DNA sequence: TGCGCCAGCAGCCAAGAGGTGGGCACAGATACGCAGTATTTT.

The chain carries TRBV20-1 and TRBJ2-7; D is uncertain. Germline assignment: CDR1 DFQATT and CDR2 SNEGSKA (reference sequence). The CDR3 consists of 13 residues. Between the trimmed V and J ends, which lost 3 bases and 0 bases, there was a span of 9 bases. The CDR3 spells CSASQVVSYEQYF. CDR3 nucleotide sequence: TGCAGTGCTAGTCAAGTTGTCTCCTACGAGCAGTACTTC.

This clonotype was detected a few times. CDR3 amino acids: CATRSGGRSYEQYV. In DNA form, the CDR3 reads TGTGCCACCCGAAGCGGGGGGCGCTCCTACGAGCAGTACGTC. The gene calls are TRBV28 and TRBJ2-7; TRBD2 aligns across 9 bases. This CDR3 is built from 14 residues. The ends lost 10 bases at V and 0 bases at J; junction bases unmatched: 7. Per germline, CDR1 MDHEN and CDR2 SYDVKM.

The V gene is TRBV12-3 or TRBV12-4, the J gene TRBJ2-2; 7 nucleotides line up with TRBD1. The CDR3 extends over 17 amino acids. V shed 6 bases and J 7 bases; nucleotides not matched to a gene: 17. The CDR3 reads CASSLRSTGRFHGELFF. The CDR3, as DNA: TGTGCCAGCAGCTTGAGATCGACAGGGCGGTTTCACGGGGAGCTGTTTTTT.

This clonotype has only a few counts. V and J are TRBV12-3 or TRBV12-4 and TRBJ2-2, with 9 bases lining up with TRBD2. The length of the CDR3 is 16 residues. Trimming cost V 2 bases and J 7 bases; bases outside gene matches: 8. The chain's CDR3 is CASSLWPSGNYGELFF. The CDR3 DNA sequence: TGTGCCAGCAGTTTATGGCCTAGCGGGAACTACGGGGAGCTGTTTTTT.

There are a few counts of this clonotype. This sequence joins TRBV24-1 and TRBJ2-3; D is possibly TRBD1 (5 bases). The ends were cut back, 10 bases at V and 0 bases at J, with 7 bases in the middle. The length of the CDR3 is 12 residues. Germline CDR1 KGHDR, CDR2 SFDVKD. The DNA of the CDR3 is TGTGCCACAGGGGCTAGCACAGATACGCAGTATTTT. Protein product: CATGASTDTQYF.

The chain recombines TRBV6-1 with TRBJ2-7; the match to TRBD1 covers 8 bases. This CDR3 has 15 residues. Per the germline V gene, CDR1 is MNHNS and CDR2 is SASEGT. V shed 7 bases and J 2 bases; nucleotides not matched to a gene: 10. The DNA for the CDR3 is TGTGCCAGCATCACCGGGACAGGAGCCGCCTACGAGCAGTACGTC. Its protein product is CASITGTGAAYEQYV.

Only a few counts were recorded for this clonotype. CDR3 sequence reads: CASSETGLAGGPTDTQYF. The CDR3 DNA is TGCGCCAGCAGTGAGACGGGACTAGCGGGGGGGCCGACAGATACGCAGTATTTT. The genes are TRBV10-2 and TRBJ2-3; 16 bases agree with TRBD2. Trimming removed 2 bases from V and 3 bases from J; junction bases left unmatched: 5. The germline V gene encodes CDR1 WSHSY and CDR2 SAAADI. CDR3 length: 18 amino acids.

In this sample, this clonotype turned up a few times. The chain recombines TRBV27 with TRBJ2-7; tentatively, D is TRBD2 (5 bases). The CDR3 runs 16 residues. Germline CDR1 and CDR2: MNHEY and SMNVEV (reference sequence). Trimming removed 3 bases at V and 3 bases at J, with 18 bases between. The CDR3 region is CASSLLSVNDRYEQYF. The CDR3 nucleotides are TGTGCCAGCAGTTTGCTTAGCGTTAACGACCGCTACGAGCAGTACTTC.

This clonotype has ten or more counts. The chain is built from TRBV5-1 and TRBJ2-2; D remains ambiguous. Germline CDR1 SGHRS, CDR2 YFSETQ. Trimming shortened V by 1 base and J by 5 bases, and 6 bases separated the two germline ends. The CDR3 loop spans 13 amino acids. The CDR3 is CASSLSLTGELFF. CDR3 bases: TGCGCCAGCAGCTTGAGCCTGACCGGGGAGCTGTTTTTT. The variable domain in full, completed from reference TRBV5-1 and TRBJ2-2, reads KAGVTQTPRYLIKTRGQQVTLSCSPISGHRSVSWYQQTPGQGLQFLFEYFSETQRNKGNFPGRFSGRQFSNSRSEMNVSTLELGDSALYLCASSLSLTGELFFGEGSRLTVL.

The genes are TRBV10-3 and TRBJ2-7; D remains unclear. The germline CDR1 and CDR2 sequences are ENHRY and SYGVKD. This CDR3 has 14 residues. Trimming shortened V by 3 bases and J by 3 bases, and 12 bases separated the two germline ends. The CDR3 DNA reads as TGTGCCATCAGTGATGGGCAGGCAATCTACGAGCAGTACTTC. Translating gives CAISDGQAIYEQYF.

The sample holds many counts of this clonotype. The chain couples TRBV6-1 to TRBJ1-3, with 10 bases that match TRBD1. The CDR3 runs 15 residues. The germline CDR1 and CDR2 sequences are MNHNS and SASEGT. The V gene end was trimmed by 5 bases and the J gene end by 3 bases; junction bases not matched to a gene: 4. CDR3 in amino acids: CASSPGTGDGNTIYF. CDR3 sequence (DNA): TGTGCCAGCAGTCCCGGGACAGGGGATGGAAACACCATATATTTT.

The CDR3 sequence: CSSTSGSSYEQYF. The CDR3, as DNA: TGTTCCTCGACTAGCGGGAGCTCCTACGAGCAGTACTTC. This chain uses TRBV7-6 with TRBJ2-7; TRBD2 agrees at 12 bases. Germline V CDR1 and CDR2: SGHVS, FNYEAQ. The CDR3 runs to 13 residues.

The CDR3 loop reads CASSSAGSLYEQYF. The CDR3 coding sequence is TGCGCCAGCAGCTCGGCCGGGAGTCTGTACGAGCAGTACTTC. The chain joins TRBV5-1 to TRBJ2-7; weak D call: TRBD2 (6 bases). Deletions cut 3 bases from V and 4 bases from J, with 14 bases between. CDR1 and CDR2 (germline): SGHRS, YFSETQ. This CDR3 has 14 amino acids.

This clonotype was counted between two and nine times. The chain couples TRBV7-9 to TRBJ2-7; tentatively, D is TRBD2 (6 bases). The V gene's germline CDR1 is SEHNR and CDR2 FQNEAQ (reference sequence). The CDR3 runs 15 residues. V was shortened by 1 base and J by 2 bases, with 12 bases between the two germline ends. CDR3 residues: CASSLGEDPPYEQYV. CDR3 DNA: TGTGCCAGCAGCTTAGGGGAGGACCCACCCTACGAGCAGTACGTC.

This clonotype was seen a handful of times. This chain joins TRBV24-1 and TRBJ2-1, with 8 nucleotides matching TRBD2. Germline CDR1 reads KGHDR; CDR2 reads SFDVKD. Germline trimming cut 3 bases from V and 4 bases from J; bases unmatched to any gene: 7. This CDR3 has 16 residues. The DNA for the CDR3 is TGTGCCACCAGTGATGGGAGCGGGAGTCATTACAATGAGCAGTTCTTC. This encodes CATSDGSGSHYNEQFF.

This clonotype was counted between two and nine times. The J gene is TRBJ2-1, the V gene TRBV12-3 or TRBV12-4; D is unresolved. Between the trimmed V and J ends, which lost 5 bases and 4 bases, there was a span of 15 bases. CDR3 length: 15 residues. The CDR3: CASSPTDAFYNEQFF. CDR3 coding DNA: TGTGCCAGCAGTCCCACCGACGCCTTTTACAATGAGCAGTTCTTC.

The J gene is TRBJ2-3, the V gene TRBV7-8; 7 bases are a match to TRBD1. CDR3 length: 15 amino acids. In germline, CDR1 is SGHVS, CDR2 FQNEAQ. The V gene end was trimmed by 4 bases and the J gene end by 2 bases; junction bases not matched to a gene: 6. As DNA, the CDR3 is TGTGCCAGCAGCTCCCGGACAGGCCACACAGATACGCAGTATTTT. Translated, it gives CASSSRTGHTDTQYF.

This chain connects TRBV11-2 to TRBJ2-1, with D perhaps TRBD2 (5 bases). The CDR3 loop spans 19 amino acids. Germline values: CDR1 SGHAT, CDR2 FQNNGV. With 0 bases removed from V and 1 base from J, the gap between germline ends came to 19 bases. CDR3 bases: TGTGCCAGCAGCTTAGATGGGCTAGCTACCGGACGATCCTACAATGAGCAGTTCTTC. Its translation: CASSLDGLATGRSYNEQFF.